This T cell receptor beta chain was identified in a study of PD-1 blockade in classical Hodgkin lymphoma. Study-wide context: With a 2-week interval, patients received intravenous nivolumab at 3 mg/kg.

In every patient, relapse followed autologous stem cell transplantation, while exposure to brentuximab vedotin differed. Libraries were prepared by immunoSEQ multiplex PCR; TCRdb keeps only in-frame clonotypes and omits some of them. Of nearly 60,000 clones detected, under 95% appear once; the ten largest clones hold roughly a tenth. The CDR3 is 14 amino acids. Germline CDR1 and CDR2: MNHEY and SVGAGI. Trimming shortened V by 6 bases and J by 6 bases, and 15 bases separated the two germline ends. This TCR came from a human donor with classical Hodgkin lymphoma. Sequencing was performed on peripheral blood mononuclear cells (PBMCs), taken before the second cycle of nivolumab. J is TRBJ2-1 and V is TRBV6-5; TRBD1 might be the D (8 bases). The chain's CDR3 is CASRRTGGVNEQFF. Written as DNA, the CDR3 is TGTGCCAGCAGGCGCACAGGGGGGGTCAATGAGCAGTTCTTC.